This T cell receptor (beta chain) was sequenced in a study of blood T cell repertoires in COVID-19. At the level of the study: Some COVID-19 samples were acute and others convalescent; all came from the United States, Italy and Spain.

Some clones are missing from TCRdb's copy, which holds only in-frame ones; the method was immunoSEQ multiplex PCR. The sample includes 61,000 or so clones, roughly 88% seen only once; the top ten take roughly 20%. V lost 6 bases to trimming and J lost 11 bases, with 11 bases between them. The germline V gene encodes CDR1 SQVTM and CDR2 ANQGSEA. The CDR3 is 10 amino acids. The gene calls are TRBV29-1 and TRBJ2-1; the D is unclear. The receptor was derived from a woman older than 75 with active COVID-19. Sequences were obtained from peripheral blood. CDR3 loop: CSVADWKQFF. The CDR3 DNA is TGCAGCGTGGCAGACTGGAAGCAGTTCTTC.